These T cell receptor beta chains were read from a single sample in a study of blood T cell repertoires in COVID-19. Assay: immunoSEQ multiplex PCR; the TCRdb copy retains only in-frame clones and omits some. The table includes around 340,000 clones, about 86% detected once. The sample comprised PBMCs or T cells enriched from blood (not recorded which). These receptors were taken from a woman aged 40 to 55 with acute COVID-19. CDR3s include the opening cysteine and the closing phenylalanine or tryptophan. D genes are given only for firm matches. Size is omitted from some rows. Given values are once, few, many or a class for expanded clones.

len | abundance | d_gene | j_gene | v_gene | CDR3aa | CDR3nt
14 | NA | NA | TRBJ2-3 | TRBV11-1 | CASSPSTGTDTQYF | TGTGCCAGCAGCCCTTCGACAGGCACAGATACGCAGTATTTT
15 | NA | NA | TRBJ1-4 | TRBV11-2 | CASSSLGRTNEKLFF | TGTGCCAGCAGCTCTCTGGGGAGGACTAATGAAAAACTGTTTTTT
14 | few | TRBD1 | TRBJ1-6 | TRBV13 | CASSFGQGPSPLHF | TGTGCCAGCAGCTTCGGACAGGGCCCCTCACCCCTCCACTTT
19 | NA | TRBD1 | TRBJ2-2 | TRBV18 | CASSLVPGQGAANTGELFF | TGTGCCAGCTCACTCGTTCCGGGACAGGGGGCCGCGAACACCGGGGAGCTGTTTTTT
14 | NA | NA | TRBJ1-1 | TRBV19 | CASTEFEERTEAFF | TGTGCCAGTACCGAGTTCGAAGAGAGGACTGAAGCTTTCTTT
16 | once | TRBD1 | TRBJ1-6 | TRBV2 | CASSGQGYSYNSPLHF | TGTGCCAGCAGTGGACAGGGATACTCCTATAATTCACCCCTCCACTTT
16 | NA | NA | TRBJ2-1 | TRBV7-9 | CASSLTAGGGINEQFF | TGTGCCAGCAGCTTAACGGCTGGCGGCGGGATTAATGAGCAGTTCTTC
15 | NA | TRBD1 | TRBJ1-1 | TRBV7-9 | CASSLRTGMNTEAFF | TGTGCCAGCAGCTTACGGACAGGGATGAACACTGAAGCTTTCTTT
16 | NA | NA | TRBJ2-7 | TRBV12-5 | CASGLGTAQSTYEQYF | TGTGCTAGTGGTTTGGGGACAGCGCAGTCCACCTACGAGCAGTACTTC
13 | NA | NA | TRBJ1-5 | TRBV6-1 | CASSDRFNQPQHF | TGTGCCAGCAGTGACAGATTTAATCAGCCCCAGCATTTT
15 | once | TRBD1 | TRBJ1-2 | TRBV6-6 | CASSNRDRVNSGYTF | TGTGCCAGCAGTAACAGGGACAGGGTAAACTCTGGCTACACCTTC
15 | NA | TRBD1 | TRBJ1-4 | TRBV6-2/TRBV6-3 | CASSPRDRNNEKLFF | TGTGCCAGCAGCCCCCGGGACAGAAATAATGAAAAACTGTTTTTT
15 | NA | NA | TRBJ1-1 | TRBV2 | CASSPEQGANTEAFF | TGTGCCAGCAGCCCTGAACAGGGAGCGAACACTGAAGCTTTCTTT
14 | NA | TRBD1 | TRBJ1-5 | TRBV29-1 | CSVVLQGADQPQHF | TGCAGCGTTGTGCTACAGGGGGCGGATCAGCCCCAGCATTTT
17 | NA | NA | TRBJ2-7 | TRBV6-1 | CASSERLQGQVGYEQYF | TGTGCCAGCAGTGAACGTCTCCAGGGGCAAGTGGGCTACGAGCAGTACTTC
15 | once | TRBD1 | TRBJ1-2 | TRBV2 | CASSEELGQGARYTF | TGTGCCAGCAGTGAAGAGCTAGGACAGGGGGCGCGCTACACCTTC
14 | NA | TRBD1 | TRBJ1-3 | TRBV7-9 | CASSLGDRGNTIYF | TGTGCCAGCAGCTTAGGGGACAGAGGAAACACCATATATTTT
14 | NA | TRBD2 | TRBJ2-5 | TRBV7-2 | CASSSAGRRETQYF | TGTGCCAGCAGCTCCGCCGGGAGGAGAGAGACCCAGTACTTC
14 | once | TRBD1 | TRBJ1-5 | TRBV5-1 | CASSLRTGDQPQHF | TGCGCCAGCAGCCTGCGGACAGGGGATCAGCCCCAGCATTTT
13 | NA | NA | TRBJ2-3 | TRBV10-3 | CAISEDRTDTQYF | TGTGCCATCAGTGAGGACAGAACAGATACGCAGTATTTT
15 | NA | NA | TRBJ2-1 | TRBV7-2 | CASSTGLTLYNEQFF | TGTGCCAGCAGCACAGGACTAACGCTCTACAATGAGCAGTTCTTC
15 | NA | TRBD2 | TRBJ2-1 | TRBV6-1 | CASSERLAGFYEQFF | TGTGCCAGCAGTGAAAGACTAGCGGGTTTCTATGAGCAGTTCTTC
15 | NA | TRBD2 | TRBJ2-3 | TRBV5-1 | CASSLPSGYTDTQYF | TGCGCCAGCAGCTTGCCTAGCGGTTACACAGATACGCAGTATTTT
14 | NA | TRBD1 | TRBJ2-1 | TRBV29-1 | CSVGTGSSYNEQFF | TGCAGCGTTGGGACAGGGAGCTCCTACAATGAGCAGTTCTTC
14 | NA | NA | TRBJ2-2 | TRBV9 | CASSVSAVTGELFF | TGTGCCAGCAGCGTAAGCGCAGTTACCGGGGAGCTGTTTTTT
16 | NA | NA | TRBJ2-7 | TRBV21-1 | CASSKPISSGDYEQYF | TGTGCCAGCAGCAAACCTATTTCTTCGGGAGACTACGAGCAGTACTTC
15 | NA | NA | TRBJ1-5 | TRBV6-6 | CASSLYDAGNQPQHF | TGTGCCAGCAGCTTATACGATGCGGGGAATCAGCCCCAGCATTTT
11 | NA | NA | TRBJ2-3 | TRBV6-5 | CASSRDSAQYF | TGTGCCAGCAGTCGGGACTCCGCCCAGTATTTT
15 | NA | TRBD2 | TRBJ2-1 | TRBV19 | CASSIDWRGYNEQFF | TGTGCCAGTAGTATAGATTGGCGGGGGTACAATGAGCAGTTCTTC
15 | NA | NA | TRBJ1-6 | TRBV4-3 | CASSPTYVVRSPLHF | TGCGCCAGCAGCCCAACTTATGTAGTTCGTTCACCCCTCCACTTT
14 | NA | TRBD1 | TRBJ2-2 | TRBV3-1/TRBV3-2 | CASSRTGSTGELFF | TGTGCCAGCAGCCGGACAGGAAGCACCGGGGAGCTGTTTTTT
15 | NA | TRBD2 | TRBJ2-7 | TRBV11-2 | CASSFAHSGRYEQYF | TGTGCCAGCAGCTTCGCGCACAGCGGGAGATACGAGCAGTACTTC
14 | NA | TRBD1 | TRBJ1-2 | TRBV3-1/TRBV3-2 | CASSQVQGAGGYTF | TGTGCCAGCAGCCAAGTTCAGGGGGCTGGGGGCTACACCTTC
15 | NA | NA | TRBJ2-1 | TRBV7-8 | CASSTRQVSYNEQFF | TGTGCCAGCAGCACCCGACAGGTGTCCTACAATGAGCAGTTCTTC
16 | NA | TRBD1 | TRBJ1-1 | TRBV5-6 | CASSLGDREADTEAFF | TGTGCCAGCAGCTTGGGAGACAGGGAAGCGGACACTGAAGCTTTCTTT
13 | NA | NA | TRBJ1-3 | TRBV5-4 | CASSWGDFPAISF | TGTGCCAGCAGCTGGGGGGACTTCCCGGCGATATCTTTT
15 | NA | TRBD1 | TRBJ2-7 | TRBV30 | CAWSDKSGQGHEQYF | TGTGCCTGGAGTGACAAGTCGGGACAGGGCCACGAGCAGTACTTC